Listed below are T cell receptor beta chains from one sample, sequenced in a study of CD8 T cells in ankylosing spondylitis. TCRdb re-derived calls from the 5' RACE reads in MiXCR, one entry per CDR3 protein. The data contain some 350,000 distinct CDR3 sequences, about 14% of them seen just once; the ten biggest clones take up about 1%. The specimen was blood, either unsorted or a sorted T cell fraction (not recorded which). The receptor set was obtained from a male donor with ankylosing spondylitis or in good health (not recorded which). The CDR3 runs from the conserved cysteine through the conserved F or W. D genes are given only for firm matches. A row's size may be missing; if present it is once, few, many or a size class.

clone_size d_call j_call v_call cdr3_nt cdr3_aa
NA TRBD2 TRBJ2-5 TRBV27 TGTGCCAGCAGTGGGACTAGCGGGAGAGGAGAGACCCAGTACTTC CASSGTSGRGETQYF
few NA TRBJ2-5 TRBV12-3/TRBV12-4 TGTGCCAGCAGTTTGGGGGCCCTACTAAGAGAGACCCAGTACTTC CASSLGALLRETQYF
few TRBD2 TRBJ2-1 TRBV5-1 TGCGCCAGCAGCGGCGGTCTGAGCGGGAACAATGAGCAGTTCTTC CASSGGLSGNNEQFF
NA NA TRBJ2-1 TRBV5-1 TGCGCCAGCAGCTTGGCCAGGGGCCAGGGGAAAAATGAGCAGTTCTTC CASSLARGQGKNEQFF
NA NA TRBJ1-1 TRBV19 TGTGCCAGTAGTATTAGTTTGAACACTGAAGCTTTCTTT CASSISLNTEAFF
once TRBD1 TRBJ1-5 TRBV12-3/TRBV12-4 TGTGCCAGCAGCCCACAGGGGTACACGACCCAGCATTTT CASSPQGYTTQHF
few NA TRBJ2-5 TRBV12-3/TRBV12-4 TGTGCCAGCGGACCGTCCTTACCCTCCCAGACCCAGTACTTC CASGPSLPSQTQYF
many TRBD1 TRBJ1-1 TRBV29-1 TGCAGCGTGAGACCGACAGGGACTGAAGCTTTCTTT CSVRPTGTEAFF
many TRBD1 TRBJ1-1 TRBV5-1 TGCGCCAGCAGCTTAGACCGACAGGGGGCTGGGACTGAAGCTTTCTTT CASSLDRQGAGTEAFF
NA TRBD2 TRBJ2-1 TRBV3-1 TGTGCCAGCAGACAAGCGGGAGGTGGCAATGAGCAGTTCTTC CASRQAGGGNEQFF
few TRBD1 TRBJ1-1 TRBV4-1 TGCGCCAGCAGCCTTACCTACAGGGGTCCCACTGAAGCTTTCTTT CASSLTYRGPTEAFF
few NA TRBJ2-4 TRBV29-1 TGCAGCGTTGGGACACAGGGTTCCAAAAACATTCAGTACTTC CSVGTQGSKNIQYF
NA NA TRBJ1-1 TRBV30 TGTGCCTGGAGCCCTCGGACGGGGAACACTGAAGCTTTCTTT CAWSPRTGNTEAFF
NA TRBD1 TRBJ2-7 TRBV6-1 TGTGCCAGCAGTCCCGGCTGGGACAGGGCTTACGAGCAGTACTTC CASSPGWDRAYEQYF
few TRBD2 TRBJ2-2 TRBV20-1 TGCAGTGCTGGCGGGGGGGCCAACACCGGGGAGCTGTTTTTT CSAGGGANTGELFF
NA NA TRBJ2-7 TRBV20-1 TGCAGTGCTAGAGATAGAACTAAATACGAGCAGTACTTC CSARDRTKYEQYF
few TRBD1 TRBJ1-2 TRBV5-5 TGTGCCAGCAGCACCACAGGGGCGGGCAACTATGGCTACACCTTC CASSTTGAGNYGYTF
few NA TRBJ1-5 TRBV6-1 TGTGCCAGCAGTCTCGGGACGTCCGATCAGCCCCAGCATTTT CASSLGTSDQPQHF
many NA TRBJ1-6 TRBV6-1 TGTGCCAGCAGTGAAGCAGCGGGACTTCCAAATTCACCCCTCCACTTT CASSEAAGLPNSPLHF
NA NA TRBJ2-1 TRBV20-1 TGCAGTGCGACACTAGGAGGCTCCTACAATGAGCAGTTCTTC CSATLGGSYNEQFF
many TRBD1 TRBJ2-7 TRBV5-5 TGTGCCAGCAGCTCGGCCGGGACAGGGGTTTACGAGCAGTACTTC CASSSAGTGVYEQYF
many NA TRBJ2-5 TRBV29-1 TGCAGCGTTGCCACCGAAGAGACCCAGTACTTC CSVATEETQYF
few NA TRBJ1-1 TRBV12-3/TRBV12-4 TGTGCCAGCAGTGGTTCCCGCACTGAAGCTTTCTTT CASSGSRTEAFF
few NA TRBJ2-1 TRBV12-3/TRBV12-4 TGTGCCAGCACCACCGAGGGCAGCTACAATGAGCAGTTCTTC CASTTEGSYNEQFF
few NA TRBJ1-2 TRBV4-1 TGCGCCAGCAGCCAGTCAGGGATGGCCCAGTATGGCTACACCTTC CASSQSGMAQYGYTF
few NA TRBJ1-5 TRBV7-8 TGTGCCAGCAGCTTCGGGACATACAATCAGCCCCAGCATTTT CASSFGTYNQPQHF
few NA TRBJ1-6 TRBV11-2 TGTGCCAGCAGCTTAGAGTCCGGGCAGGATTCACCCCTCCACTTT CASSLESGQDSPLHF
few NA TRBJ1-1 TRBV6-1 TGTGCCAGCAGTGAAGGGGGACAAACCTTT CASSEGGQTF
NA NA TRBJ2-7 TRBV4-1 TGCGCCAGCAGCCAAGATCGGCAGGGCTGGAGGGAGCAGTACTTC CASSQDRQGWREQYF
few NA TRBJ2-3 TRBV25-1 TGTGCCAGCGGATTCACAGATACGCAGTATTTT CASGFTDTQYF
NA NA TRBJ2-5 TRBV3-1 TGTGCCAGCAGCCAATCAGTACAAGAGACCCAGTACTTC CASSQSVQETQYF
NA NA TRBJ2-2 TRBV3-1 TGTGCCAGCAGCCAACGGACAACGAACACCGGGGAGCTGTTTTTT CASSQRTTNTGELFF
many NA TRBJ2-7 TRBV20-1 TGCAGTGCTAGAGGCGTCAGTTTCTCCTACGAGCAGTACTTC CSARGVSFSYEQYF
NA NA TRBJ2-1 TRBV12-3/TRBV12-4 TGTGCCAGCACTTCTTACAATGAGCAGTTCTTC CASTSYNEQFF
few TRBD2 TRBJ2-1 TRBV12-3/TRBV12-4 TGTGCCAGCAGTCGGACTAGCGGGAGTGAGCAGTTCTTC CASSRTSGSEQFF
few NA TRBJ2-4 TRBV6-5 TGTGCCAGCAGTTACTCGATAGGTAGCGGCGGCATTCAGTACTTC CASSYSIGSGGIQYF
NA NA TRBJ2-1 TRBV14 TGTGCCAGCAGCCAAGACCCGGCCTACAATGAGCAGTTCTTC CASSQDPAYNEQFF
NA NA TRBJ2-3 TRBV29-1 TGCAGCGTTGAACCCCCCCAGGAGCGATATACGCAGTATTTT CSVEPPQERYTQYF
NA TRBD2 TRBJ2-1 TRBV30 TGTGCCTGGATGAGCGGGGTTTACAATGAGCAGTTCTTC CAWMSGVYNEQFF
NA TRBD1 TRBJ2-7 TRBV7-8 TGTGCCAGCAGCCCCTGGGACAGGGGAAGCGAGCAGTACTTC CASSPWDRGSEQYF
few NA TRBJ1-2 TRBV18 TGTGCCAGCTCAACAGGGCCTAACTATGGCTACACCTTC CASSTGPNYGYTF
NA NA TRBJ2-1 TRBV30 TGTGCCTGGTCCCAAGGGGGAGAGCAGTTCTTC CAWSQGGEQFF
few TRBD1 TRBJ2-7 TRBV9 TGTGCCAGCAGCGCCGTCTGGGACAGATCCGAGCAGTACTTC CASSAVWDRSEQYF
few NA TRBJ2-3 TRBV11-3 TGTGCCAGCAGCTTCGAGAAAGATACGCAGTATTTT CASSFEKDTQYF
few TRBD2 TRBJ2-1 TRBV10-3 TGTGCCATCAGCTCTAGCGGGAGTTTGAATGAGCAGTTCTTC CAISSSGSLNEQFF
few NA TRBJ1-3 TRBV29-1 TGCAGCGTCCAGGGAGCTGGAAACACCATATATTTT CSVQGAGNTIYF
NA NA TRBJ1-4 TRBV4-1 TGCGCCAGCAGCCAACCTTCGACAGGACCGGGGGGAAAACTGTTTTTT CASSQPSTGPGGKLFF
NA NA TRBJ2-5 TRBV12-3/TRBV12-4 TGTGCCAGCAGGTCGGGACCAGGAGAGACCCAGTACTTC CASRSGPGETQYF
NA NA TRBJ1-2 TRBV10-1 TGCGCCAGCAGTGAAAACAGGGCCCAGGGATACTATGGCTACACCTTC CASSENRAQGYYGYTF
few NA TRBJ2-1 TRBV19 TGTGCCAGTAGTTCCGGGACAGCGGGGAATGAGCAGTTCTTC CASSSGTAGNEQFF
NA NA TRBJ1-5 TRBV5-5 TGTGCCAGCAGCTTGTCCGGGGGCCGCAATCAGCCCCAGCATTTT CASSLSGGRNQPQHF
NA NA TRBJ2-5 TRBV6-5 TGTGCCAGCAGTTACTCGGGGCCACACCAAGAGACCCAGTACTTC CASSYSGPHQETQYF
many NA TRBJ1-6 TRBV12-3/TRBV12-4 TGTGCCAGCAGTTTGGGTGGGCAGGGAGTAAGTTCACCCCTCCACTTT CASSLGGQGVSSPLHF
few NA TRBJ1-5 TRBV30 TGTGCCTGGAGTGTTGGGGGTTGGAGGCAGCCCCAGCATTTT CAWSVGGWRQPQHF
few TRBD1 TRBJ2-1 TRBV30 TGTGCCTGGGAGGGACAGGGGGCGATTAGGCAGTTCTTC CAWEGQGAIRQFF
NA NA TRBJ1-5 TRBV20-1 TGCAGTGCTACAGGACAGTATAGCAATCAGCCCCAGCATTTT CSATGQYSNQPQHF
NA TRBD1 TRBJ2-7 TRBV4-1 TGCGCCAGCAGCCAAGTCCGGGACAGGGGGCGCGAGCAGTACTTC CASSQVRDRGREQYF